This TCR beta chain was captured by sequencing in a study of cytomegalovirus exposure and HLA in healthy donors. Overall study findings and caveats: Near-uniform donor sequencing depth was presumed by presence/absence analyses. Prediction of most subjects' HLA-A and HLA-B alleles by TCR beta sequences was reportedly accurate. An analysis done earlier found most TCR beta V segments productive about 87% or about 30% of the time.

Details on this clone: Its specificity is not known.

The PCR made use of 60 Vbeta and 13 Jbeta primers. The table came from immunoSEQ multiplex PCR; TCRdb's copy has only in-frame clones and leaves some out. The sample carries 150,000 or so clones, around 80% recorded once. The V and J ends lost 0 bases and 7 bases, in that order; junction bases with no gene match: 16. In germline, CDR1 is SGHRS, CDR2 YFSETQ. The CDR3 loop spans 18 amino acids. The chain links TRBV5-1 to TRBJ2-3; 8 bases match TRBD2. The receptor was derived from a young man in good health and CMV-seropositive. What was sequenced was PBMCs. CDR3 sequence: CASSLGAAGGRSSYTQYF. The CDR3 DNA is TGCGCCAGCAGCTTGGGGGCAGCTGGCGGGAGGTCCTCATATACGCAGTATTTT.